The entry below describes one TCR beta chain. The antigen remains unidentified. Profiled with immunoSEQ multiplex PCR; TCRdb holds only in-frame clones, not every one. The profile covers some 140,000 clones, with 91% appearing a single time and around 2.7% taken by the ten largest. CDR1 is SGHTA and CDR2 is FQGTGA in the germline V gene. The CDR3 runs 13 residues. V was shortened by 8 bases and J by 1 base, with 11 bases between the two germline ends. This sample is part of a study of T cell responses to AZD1222 COVID-19 vaccine. On the study more broadly: Doses given second, at about 4 or about 12 weeks, were pooled. Study findings and constraints: The donor cohort was predominantly white British with a female majority, and clonal diversity may have been underestimated. An increase in Spike-specific TCR breadth and depth was observed after two AZD1222 doses.

V gene TRBV7-3 combines with J gene TRBJ1-1; D remains ambiguous. Sequences were derived from peripheral blood, sampled on day 0 of AZD1222 vaccination. This receptor was identified in an adult in good health. The CDR3 DNA sequence: TGTGCCAGCCGCTACCTCAGGAACACTGAAGCTTTCTTT. This gives the protein CASRYLRNTEAFF.